One sample yielded the 23 T cell receptor beta chains listed below, sequenced in a study of blood T cells in healthy people across ages. Primed by a sample-barcoded 5' primer and a J-beta primer mix, a second PCR proceeded for roughly 7 to 12 cycles. Each CDR3 protein is one row after TCRdb ran MiXCR on the 5' RACE reads. The sample includes around 500,000 distinct CDR3 sequences, approximately 26% of them seen just once. A further study also used this sample, focusing on T cells of mothers and their children.

The sample was blood. Source of these receptors: a boy aged 2-15 years in good health.

This clonotype was seen a few times. The chain recombines TRBV29-1 with TRBJ2-3; TRBD2 might be the D (5 bases). Trimming pared 3 bases from V and 7 bases from J, leaving 23 bases between. The germline V gene has CDR1 SQVTM and CDR2 ANQGSEA. This CDR3 has 16 amino acids. This CDR3 is CSVDDRIGVGLNTQYF. In DNA, the CDR3 is TGCAGCGTTGACGATCGAATCGGGGTGGGATTAAATACGCAGTATTTT.

The chain employs TRBV29-1 and TRBJ2-7; 7 bases map to TRBD2. The CDR3 sequence is 12 residues long. In germline, CDR1 is SQVTM, CDR2 ANQGSEA. J lost 2 bases, V lost 7 bases, and 5 bases had no gene match. The CDR3 coding sequence is TGCAGCGGGCGCAGCGGGGCCTACGAGCAGTACTTC. Protein sequence: CSGRSGAYEQYF.

The genes are TRBV7-2 and TRBJ2-7, with no clear D. V lost 0 bases, J lost 0 bases, and 6 bases lay in between. The CDR3 extends over 14 amino acids. Germline-derived CDR1 and CDR2 are SGHTA and FQGNSA. CDR3 in DNA: TGTGCCAGCAGCTTAGCAATCAGCTCCTACGAGCAGTACTTC. Residues: CASSLAISSYEQYF.

This clonotype was counted at least ten times. J is TRBJ2-1 and V is TRBV14; weak D call: TRBD1 (5 bases). The CDR3 runs to 16 residues. Germline V CDR1 and CDR2: SGHDN, FVKESK. The V end lost 3 bases, the J end lost 7 bases, and 19 bases lay between the germline ends. This chain's CDR3 is CASSQLGVSTKNEQFF. CDR3 DNA: TGTGCCAGCAGCCAGCTAGGGGTTTCGACAAAGAATGAGCAGTTCTTC.

A few counts support this clonotype. V gene TRBV2 combines with J gene TRBJ1-6; D gene uncertain. Germline V gene sequence: CDR1 SNHLY, CDR2 FYNNEI. V was pared by 7 bases and J by 5 bases, with 9 bases between. The CDR3 is made up of 13 amino acids. CDR3 loop: CASITENNSPLHF. The CDR3 DNA reads as TGTGCCAGCATTACGGAAAATAATTCACCCCTCCACTTT.

The chain uses TRBV13 and TRBJ2-5; 12 bases line up with TRBD2. Unmatched junction bases numbered 11, after V lost 0 bases and J lost 6 bases. This CDR3 contains 18 residues. Germline V gene data show CDR1 as PRHDT and CDR2 as FYEKMQ (reference sequence). In DNA, the CDR3 is TGTGCCAGCAGCTTAGGCCCTAGCGGGGGGGCAAGGACCCAGACCCAGTACTTC. Protein: CASSLGPSGGARTQTQYF.

This clonotype was recorded many times. V and J are TRBV7-9 and TRBJ2-5, with a weak D call TRBD2 (5 bases). The CDR3 has 13 amino acids. The V end lost 5 bases, the J end lost 2 bases, and 9 bases lay between the germline ends. The germline V gene encodes CDR1 SEHNR and CDR2 FQNEAQ (reference sequence). In DNA form, the CDR3 reads TGTGCCAGCAGCCCGGACTTGCAAGAGACCCAGTACTTC. The encoded protein is CASSPDLQETQYF.

This clonotype came up a few times. V gene TRBV24-1 combines with J gene TRBJ2-1, with 7 nucleotides matching TRBD1. The trim removed 5 bases at V and 6 bases at J, leaving 6 bases unmatched. CDR1 and CDR2 (germline): KGHDR, SFDVKD. The CDR3 runs to 14 residues. CDR3 region: CATSGAGGSNEQFF. The DNA for the CDR3 is TGTGCCACCAGTGGGGCAGGGGGTAGCAATGAGCAGTTCTTC.

This clonotype showed up just a few times. The CDR3, as DNA: TGCAGCGTTGGGGCTAGTGGGACCCAGTACTTC. Amino acid sequence: CSVGASGTQYF. V usage is TRBV29-1 and J usage is TRBJ2-5; D remains unclear. V was trimmed by 4 bases and J by 7 bases, leaving 10 bases between them. Germline V gives CDR1 SQVTM, CDR2 ANQGSEA. The CDR3 length is 11 residues.

A few counts support this clonotype. The chain links TRBV27 to TRBJ2-5, with a possible D match to TRBD2 (6 bases). The CDR3 covers 13 residues. Per germline, CDR1 MNHEY and CDR2 SMNVEV (reference sequence). V was shortened by 4 bases and J by 5 bases, with 11 bases between the two germline ends. The CDR3 here is CASSWQGGETQYF. The DNA for the CDR3 is TGTGCCAGCAGTTGGCAGGGAGGCGAGACCCAGTACTTC.

In this sample, this clonotype turned up a few times. The chain links TRBV15 to TRBJ2-7, with D perhaps TRBD1 or TRBD2 (5 bases each). V lost 1 base and J lost 3, with 13 bases in between. In germline, CDR1 is LNHNV, CDR2 YYDKDF (reference sequence). The CDR3 is 15 amino acids. CDR3 protein: CATSRGDPRVYEQYF. CDR3 sequence (DNA): TGTGCCACCAGCAGAGGGGACCCGAGGGTCTACGAGCAGTACTTC.

In this sample, this clonotype turned up a few times. The chain uses TRBV24-1 and TRBJ2-1; D perhaps matches TRBD2 (5 bases). Germline lookup yields CDR1 KGHDR and CDR2 SFDVKD. V lost 9 bases and J 1 base, leaving 12 bases between the germline ends. There are 14 residues in the CDR3. In nucleotides, the CDR3 is TGTGCCACCTCAGGAAGCGGTTCCTACAATGAGCAGTTCTTC. This gives the protein CATSGSGSYNEQFF.

The chain recombines TRBV2 with TRBJ1-4, with 9 bases fitting TRBD1. Germline CDR1 is SNHLY and CDR2 is FYNNEI. The J segment lost 7 bases and the V segment lost 4 bases, leaving 10 bases of the junction unmatched. The CDR3 runs 16 residues. Here the CDR3 DNA reads TGTGCCAGCAGTGGCGACAGGGGGATCGGTGGTGAAAAACTGTTTTTT. This encodes CASSGDRGIGGEKLFF.

CDR3 sequence: CASVRGSGQETQYF. In DNA form, the CDR3 reads TGTGCCAGCGTCCGGGGTAGCGGCCAAGAGACCCAGTACTTC. The rearrangement uses TRBV3-1 and TRBJ2-5; TRBD2 is a possible D gene (6 bases). The germline V gene encodes CDR1 LGHDT and CDR2 YNNKEL (reference sequence). The CDR3 is 14 residues long. V dropped 8 bases and J dropped 1 base, with 14 bases sitting between them.

This clonotype appeared a few times. At one of its ends the junction is not consistent with the germline gene, which may arise from a read error. The chain recombines TRBV27 with TRBJ1-1; D gene unclear. Germline V gives CDR1 MNHEY, CDR2 SMNVEV (reference sequence). The CDR3 is 16 residues long. CDR3 sequence reads: CASSPAYRALNAEAFF. In DNA, the CDR3 is TGTGCCAGCAGTCCCGCCTACCGGGCCCTGAACGCTGAAGCTTTCTTT.

The chain carries TRBV5-1 and TRBJ2-1, with 7 positions matching TRBD2. The trim removed 4 bases at V and 5 bases at J, leaving 9 bases unmatched. Germline-derived CDR1 and CDR2 are SGHRS and YFSETQ. This CDR3 region has 15 residues. CDR3 in amino acids: CASSTLAAVHNEQFF. The CDR3 DNA is TGCGCCAGCAGCACCCTAGCGGCAGTGCACAATGAGCAGTTCTTC.

This chain joins TRBV10-3 and TRBJ2-1, with D unclear. Per germline, CDR1 ENHRY and CDR2 SYGVKD. The CDR3 has 11 amino acids. V was cut by 0 bases and J by 9 bases, with 3 bases left in between. The CDR3 region is CAISESREQFF. The CDR3 DNA reads as TGTGCCATCAGTGAGTCGCGTGAGCAGTTCTTC.

The chain employs TRBV20-1 and TRBJ2-5, with D perhaps being TRBD1 or TRBD2 (5 bases each). The J call may be in error: the DNA end matches TRBJ2-1 better. The CDR3 runs 14 residues. The germline V gene encodes CDR1 DFQATT and CDR2 SNEGSKA (reference sequence). The CDR3 DNA reads as TGCAGTGCCCCCGGCCCGGGGCTCAAAAATGAGCAGTTCTTC. It codes for CSAPGPGLKNEQFF.

This clonotype was picked up a small number of times. The rearrangement links TRBV4-1 to TRBJ2-7, with D tentatively TRBD2 (5 bases). The ends were cut back, 2 bases at V and 1 base at J, with 12 bases in the middle. This CDR3 has 15 residues. Germline lookup yields CDR1 MGHRA and CDR2 YSYEKL. The CDR3 region has the DNA TGCGCCAGCAGCCAACGCTGGCCGGGATCCTACGAGCAGTACTTC. Translation: CASSQRWPGSYEQYF.

This clonotype showed up just a few times. The chain recombines TRBV6-5 with TRBJ2-5, with D maybe TRBD2 (5 bases). The DNA end favors TRBJ2-7, so the J call may be wrong. CDR3 length equals 15 residues. Germline V CDR1 and CDR2: MNHEY, SVGAGI. The CDR3 region is CASSYRGVRSYEQYF. The CDR3, as DNA: TGTGCCAGCAGTTACCGGGGAGTCCGCTCCTACGAGCAGTACTTC.

This clonotype has only a few counts. J is TRBJ1-2 and V is TRBV29-1; weak D call: TRBD1 (5 bases). Germline loops: CDR1 SQVTM, CDR2 ANQGSEA. Between the trimmed V and J ends, which lost 6 bases and 8 bases, there was a span of 19 bases. There are 13 residues in the CDR3. The DNA for the CDR3 is TGCAGCGTGTACCGGGCCCTCGAGGGGGGCTACACCTTC. Its protein is CSVYRALEGGYTF.

V and J are TRBV12-5 and TRBJ2-3; 8 bases agree with TRBD2. With V trimmed by 0 bases and J by 0 bases, 5 bases remained unmatched. Germline V gene data show CDR1 as LGHNT and CDR2 as FRNRAP. The CDR3 has 17 residues. The CDR3 region is CASGLVMRGASTDTQYF. CDR3 sequence (DNA): TGTGCTAGTGGTTTGGTAATGCGGGGGGCAAGCACAGATACGCAGTATTTT.

The sample holds a few counts of this clonotype. The rearrangement uses TRBV11-2 and TRBJ2-1, with 7 bases that match TRBD2. The DNA end is a closer match to TRBJ2-5, so the J assignment may be wrong. Germline V lookup: CDR1 SGHAT, CDR2 FQNNGV. The CDR3 sequence is 14 residues long. In nucleotides, the CDR3 is TGTGCCAGCAGCGCCAGTTCGCGGGGGGAGACCCAGTACTTC. Its translation: CASSASSRGETQYF.